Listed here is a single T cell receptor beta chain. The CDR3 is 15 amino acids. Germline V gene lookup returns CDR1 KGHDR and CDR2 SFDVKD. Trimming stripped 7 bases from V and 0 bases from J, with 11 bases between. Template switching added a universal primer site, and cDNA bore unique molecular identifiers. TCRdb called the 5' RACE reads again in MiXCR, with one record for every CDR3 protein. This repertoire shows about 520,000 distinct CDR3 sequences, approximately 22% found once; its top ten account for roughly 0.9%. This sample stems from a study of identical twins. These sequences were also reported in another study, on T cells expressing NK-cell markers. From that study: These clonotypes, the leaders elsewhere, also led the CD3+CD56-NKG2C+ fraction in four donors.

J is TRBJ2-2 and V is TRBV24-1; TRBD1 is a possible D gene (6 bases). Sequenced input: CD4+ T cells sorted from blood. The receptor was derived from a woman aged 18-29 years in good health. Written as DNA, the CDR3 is TGTGCCACCAGGAGGGGGAACGCGAACACCGGGGAGCTGTTTTTT. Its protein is CATRRGNANTGELFF.